Presented here are 25 T cell receptor beta chains from one specimen sequenced in a study of T cell repertoires in cytomegalovirus infection. TCRdb redid the calling of the reads with MiXCR, one entry per CDR3 protein. Of 210,000 or so distinct CDR3 sequences detected, about 7% appear once; the ten largest clones hold around 6.5%. The material sequenced was PBMCs. The receptors shown here come from a human donor in good health (CMV status not recorded). Some clones in this sample may be carry-over from other donors' samples.

This clonotype has at least ten counts. The chain joins TRBV5-1 to TRBJ1-1; D perhaps matches TRBD1 (5 bases). V gave up 4 bases and J gave up 5 bases, with 12 bases separating them. Germline V gives CDR1 SGHRS, CDR2 YFSETQ. The CDR3 consists of 13 residues. In nucleotides, the CDR3 is TGCGCCAGCAGCACCTCCAGGGAAACTGAAGCTTTCTTT. The encoded protein is CASSTSRETEAFF. Complete variable domain (other parts from reference TRBV5-1 and TRBJ1-1): KAGVTQTPRYLIKTRGQQVTLSCSPISGHRSVSWYQQTPGQGLQFLFEYFSETQRNKGNFPGRFSGRQFSNSRSEMNVSTLELGDSALYLCASSTSRETEAFFGQGTRLTVV.

This clonotype has ten or more counts. The chain is built from TRBV7-2 and TRBJ1-6, with D perhaps matching TRBD1 (5 bases). This CDR3 is 14 amino acids long. Germline values: CDR1 SGHTA, CDR2 FQGNSA. V lost 3 bases and J 13 bases, leaving 16 bases between the germline ends. The CDR3 here is CASSFKTATTPLHF. The DNA of the CDR3 is TGTGCCAGCAGCTTTAAGACAGCCACAACCCCCCTCCACTTT.

This clonotype was seen many times. The chain joins TRBV28 to TRBJ1-1, with D uncertain. The CDR3 has 17 residues. Germline CDR1 MDHEN, CDR2 SYDVKM. The ends were cut back, 5 bases at V and 2 bases at J, with 21 bases in the middle. The CDR3 is CASSPPGLLIQNTEAFF. The CDR3 DNA sequence: TGTGCCAGCAGTCCGCCGGGTTTGTTGATACAAAACACTGAAGCTTTCTTT. The full variable domain, in which reference TRBV28 and TRBJ1-1 provide the parts outside the CDR3, is DVKVTQSSRYLVKRTGEKVFLECVQDMDHENMFWYRQDPGLGLRLIYFSYDVKMKEKGDIPEGYSVSREKKERFSLILESASTNQTSMYLCASSPPGLLIQNTEAFFGQGTRLTVV.

This chain links TRBV27 with TRBJ1-2, with D uncertain. CDR3 length equals 16 residues. The germline V and J ends were trimmed by 6 bases and 0 bases, with 17 bases remaining between them. The V gene's germline CDR1 is MNHEY and CDR2 SMNVEV (reference sequence). CDR3 sequence (DNA): TGTGCCAGCAGCCCAGTGCCTCCAACCCCTAACTATGGCTACACCTTC. Translating it yields CASSPVPPTPNYGYTF.

This clonotype was detected many times. The rearrangement links TRBV20-1 to TRBJ2-1, with 8 bases that match TRBD1. The CDR3 extends over 14 amino acids. Germline-derived CDR1 and CDR2 are DFQATT and SNEGSKA (reference sequence). V shed 3 bases and J 3 bases; nucleotides not matched to a gene: 4. Here the CDR3 DNA reads TGCAGTGCTAGCAGGGGGCCAAACTACAATGAGCAGTTCTTC. Amino acid sequence: CSASRGPNYNEQFF.

This clonotype was detected many times. The chain recombines TRBV28 with TRBJ1-5, with D unresolved. Germline lookup yields CDR1 MDHEN and CDR2 SYDVKM. The CDR3 extends over 15 amino acids. V lost 3 bases, J lost 4 bases, and 13 bases lay in between. CDR3 loop: CASSLAGSGNQPQHF. The CDR3 coding sequence is TGTGCCAGCAGTTTGGCGGGTAGCGGAAATCAGCCCCAGCATTTT.

In this sample, this clonotype turned up many times. The rearrangement links TRBV7-2 to TRBJ2-7; 9 bases agree with TRBD2. V gave up 1 base and J gave up 4 bases; unmatched junction bases: 5. Per germline, CDR1 SGHTA and CDR2 FQGNSA. This CDR3 is built from 15 residues. The CDR3 here is CASSLGSAGGYEQYF. The CDR3 nucleotides are TGTGCCAGCAGCTTAGGGAGCGCGGGGGGGTACGAGCAGTACTTC.

With respect to this clonotype: This could be a read error, since a much larger clone is one nucleotide away. This chain's CDR3 is CASGFLTGTYEQYF. The CDR3 DNA reads TGTGCCAGCGGTTTCCTGACGGGTACCTACGAGCAGTACTTC. The gene calls are TRBV6-5 and TRBJ2-7; D unresolved. The CDR3 extends over 14 amino acids. CDR1 is MNHEY, CDR2 SVGAGI, per germline. The V end lost 8 bases, the J end lost 2 bases, and 16 bases lay between the germline ends.

This clonotype has a count of ten or more. The chain employs TRBV20-1 and TRBJ2-3; 9 nucleotides line up with TRBD2. The V and J ends lost 5 bases and 1 base, in that order; junction bases with no gene match: 7. The CDR3 has 15 amino acids. Germline values: CDR1 DFQATT, CDR2 SNEGSKA (reference sequence). The CDR3 sequence: CSAPLAGGGTDTQYF. The DNA of the CDR3 is TGCAGTGCTCCCCTGGCGGGGGGGGGCACAGATACGCAGTATTTT.

This clonotype was detected ten times or more. This sequence joins TRBV5-4 and TRBJ1-2; 9 positions agree with TRBD1. V was pared by 9 bases and J by 4 bases, with 13 bases of the junction left unmatched. This CDR3 contains 15 residues. Germline V CDR1 and CDR2: SGHNT, YYREEE (reference sequence). CDR3 in amino acids: CAIGQGFINSYGYTF. The CDR3 DNA reads TGTGCCATCGGACAGGGGTTTATAAACAGCTATGGCTACACCTTC.

This clonotype was picked up many times. The CDR3 coding sequence is TGCGCCAGCAGCCCGCGACAGGGGGGAATGTATGGCTACACCTTC. As protein: CASSPRQGGMYGYTF. The chain is built from TRBV5-1 and TRBJ1-2, with 9 bases matching TRBD1. In germline, CDR1 is SGHRS, CDR2 YFSETQ. The CDR3 extends over 15 amino acids. Unmatched junction bases numbered 9, after V lost 4 bases and J lost 5 bases. Full variable domain (missing parts from reference TRBV5-1 and TRBJ1-2): KAGVTQTPRYLIKTRGQQVTLSCSPISGHRSVSWYQQTPGQGLQFLFEYFSETQRNKGNFPGRFSGRQFSNSRSEMNVSTLELGDSALYLCASSPRQGGMYGYTFGSGTRLTVV.

This clonotype was counted many times. The CDR3 loop reads CASSSGGDGEKLFF. DNA for the CDR3: TGTGCCAGCAGCTCAGGGGGGGACGGCGAAAAACTGTTTTTT. The V gene is TRBV7-9, the J gene TRBJ1-4; 7 bases line up with TRBD1. Trimming removed 4 bases from V and 8 bases from J; junction bases left unmatched: 7. Germline CDR1 SEHNR, CDR2 FQNEAQ (reference sequence). This CDR3 spans 14 amino acids.

V gene TRBV11-2 combines with J gene TRBJ2-2, with D unclear. The ends were cut back, 5 bases at V and 3 bases at J, with 7 bases in the middle. The CDR3 is made up of 13 amino acids. Looked up from germline, CDR1 is SGHAT and CDR2 is FQNNGV. CDR3 sequence reads: CASSDGYTGELFF. The CDR3, as DNA: TGTGCCAGCAGCGACGGATACACCGGGGAGCTGTTTTTT.

With regard to this clonotype: The junction departs from the called germline gene at one end, perhaps through a read error. The gene calls are TRBV7-9 and TRBJ2-5; the D gene is possibly TRBD1 (6 bases). The CDR3 contains 14 residues. Germline-derived CDR1 and CDR2 are SEHNR and FQNEAQ (reference sequence). The CDR3 protein is CANSRGQKQETQYF. The CDR3 nucleotides read TGTGCCAACAGCCGGGGACAAAAACAAGAGACCCAGTACTTC.

A few counts support this clonotype. At one end, the junction sequence differs from germline, possibly due to a read error. The chain links TRBV28 to TRBJ2-3; TRBD2 is a possible D gene (7 bases). CDR3 length: 12 amino acids. In germline, CDR1 is MDHEN, CDR2 SYDVKM. CDR3 sequence reads: CASSFLAGAPSF. Written as DNA, the CDR3 is TGTGCCAGCAGTTTTCTGGCGGGGGCTCCGAGTTTT.

In nucleotides, the CDR3 is TGCAGCGTAGTAGGAAGGGGGTTAAATGAGCAGTTCTTC. Residues: CSVVGRGLNEQFF. The chain has TRBV29-1 and TRBJ2-1; a weak D match, TRBD1 (6 bases). This CDR3 region has 13 residues. Germline V lookup: CDR1 SQVTM, CDR2 ANQGSEA. The germline V and J ends were trimmed by 6 bases and 7 bases, with 16 bases remaining between them.

In this sample, this clonotype turned up many times. J is TRBJ2-1 and V is TRBV5-1, with D unresolved. Germline V gene data show CDR1 as SGHRS and CDR2 as YFSETQ. V was pared by 0 bases and J by 3 bases, with 10 bases between. There are 15 residues in the CDR3. The CDR3 sequence: CASSLEGTDYNEQFF. The CDR3 DNA is TGCGCCAGCAGCTTGGAGGGAACGGACTACAATGAGCAGTTCTTC.

This clonotype was recorded a few times. The gene calls are TRBV29-1 and TRBJ2-1, with 7 bases lining up with TRBD1. V lost 4 bases, J lost 3 bases, and 3 bases stayed unmatched. CDR3 length: 13 residues. Germline V gives CDR1 SQVTM, CDR2 ANQGSEA. CDR3 amino acids: CSVATGIYNEQFF. The CDR3 nucleotides are TGCAGCGTTGCGACAGGGATCTACAATGAGCAGTTCTTC.

This clonotype has ten or more counts. V gene TRBV29-1 combines with J gene TRBJ2-5; perhaps TRBD2 as D (5 bases). Per the germline V gene, CDR1 is SQVTM and CDR2 is ANQGSEA. This CDR3 comprises 14 residues. The V end was cut by 7 bases, the J end by 1 base, with 16 bases between. The CDR3 reads CSGEDWFRQETQYF. CDR3 coding DNA: TGCAGCGGCGAGGACTGGTTCCGCCAAGAGACCCAGTACTTC.

Ten or more counts support this clonotype. This sequence joins TRBV9 and TRBJ2-2; D may match TRBD1 or TRBD2 (5 bases each). Germline CDR1 and CDR2: SGDLS and YYNGEE. CDR3 length equals 18 residues. The germline V and J ends were trimmed by 0 bases and 1 base, with 16 bases remaining between them. The CDR3 loop is CASSVALGTSKNTGELFF. In DNA form, the CDR3 reads TGTGCCAGCAGCGTAGCTTTGGGGACGTCGAAGAACACCGGGGAGCTGTTTTTT.

The table lists this clonotype with a few counts. The chain recombines TRBV23-1 with TRBJ1-5, with D unclear. TRBV23-1 is treated as an ORF (open reading frame) with a function not yet certain. The V end lost 11 bases, the J end lost 0 bases, and 11 bases lay between the germline ends. The CDR3 is 13 amino acids. The chain's CDR3 is CAPPDGSNQPQHF. In DNA, the CDR3 is TGCGCCCCCCCGGACGGTAGCAATCAGCCCCAGCATTTT.

Ten or more counts support this clonotype. CDR3 bases: TGCGCCAGCAGCCCCAGTCGGACAGACTCCTATAATTCACCCCTCCACTTT. Residues: CASSPSRTDSYNSPLHF. The chain is built from TRBV5-1 and TRBJ1-6; D perhaps matches TRBD1 (6 bases). V shed 4 bases and J shed 0 bases, with 14 bases lying between them. The CDR3 is 17 amino acids. Per germline, CDR1 SGHRS and CDR2 YFSETQ.

V usage is TRBV10-3 and J usage is TRBJ2-5; a weak D match, TRBD2 (5 bases). The CDR3 totals 16 residues. The germline gives CDR1 ENHRY, CDR2 SYGVKD. The V end lost 4 bases, the J end lost 2 bases, and 17 bases lay between the germline ends. In DNA, the CDR3 is TGTGCCATCAGTGGAGGCCTAGCTCGCCAGCAAGAGACCCAGTACTTC. Protein sequence: CAISGGLARQQETQYF.

In this sample, this clonotype turned up many times. The V gene is TRBV7-2, the J gene TRBJ2-4, with D unclear. The CDR3 totals 17 residues. Between the trimmed V and J ends, which lost 0 bases and 6 bases, there was a span of 18 bases. CDR1 SGHTA and CDR2 FQGNSA come from the germline V gene. The CDR3 sequence is CASSLAAAARYGNIQYF. CDR3 nucleotide sequence: TGTGCCAGCAGCTTAGCGGCGGCGGCGAGATACGGAAACATTCAGTACTTC.

This clonotype appeared many times. The CDR3 region is CASSPGTVNYGYTF. For the CDR3, the DNA is TGTGCCAGCAGTCCCGGGACAGTTAACTATGGCTACACCTTC. V and J are TRBV12-3 or TRBV12-4 and TRBJ1-2, with TRBD1 matching 7 bases. J lost 1 base, V lost 5 bases, and 4 bases had no gene match. The CDR3 extends over 14 amino acids.